This TCR beta chain was retrieved from a study of neoadjuvant anti-PD-1 for oral cavity cancer. About the research overall: Patients without progression got a fourth dose around day 43.

This clone was detected only a few times. Its target is not known. Points from the study as a whole: Greater tumor shrinkage accompanied bigger post-treatment sizes of preexisting clones.

With V trimmed by 4 bases and J by 7 bases, 10 bases remained unmatched. CDR1 is SGDLS and CDR2 is YYNGEE in the germline V gene. The CDR3 spans 16 residues. Time point in this sample: after neoadjuvant nivolumab, at surgical resection. Cohort: HPV-negative, locally advanced oral cavity squamous cell carcinoma patients. TCRdb's table, derived via immunoSEQ multiplex PCR, lists solely in-frame clones and lacks some. The sample yields more than 12,000 clones, roughly two fifths seen once. This chain uses TRBV9 with TRBJ2-1; 11 bases agree with TRBD2. The sequencing used tumor tissue, collected after nivolumab (anti-PD-1) treatment. This sequence was found in a person aged 35-79 years with oral cavity squamous cell carcinoma. The CDR3 loop reads CASSPSPRLAGNEQFF. The CDR3 DNA follows: TGTGCCAGCAGCCCCTCTCCCCGACTAGCGGGGAATGAGCAGTTCTTC.